Listed here is a single TCR beta chain. This entry belongs to a study of blood T cell repertoires in COVID-19. Looking at the study overall: COVID-19 samples collected from the United States, Italy and Spain covered acute and convalescent phases. PBMCs, B-cell-depleted T cells, or T cells were the source of the cDNA or gDNA that made up the material.

The CDR3 spans 15 residues. CDR1 is MDHEN, CDR2 SYDVKM, per germline. Trimming cost V 3 bases and J 6 bases, with 15 bases left between them. Per the authors' pipeline: Cell counts per sample came from amplifying reference gene primers. The repertoire was sequenced with immunoSEQ multiplex PCR; TCRdb's copy has only in-frame clones and lacks some. V, J and clone size were drawn from that table, and D and trimming were deduced from the DNA. This sample has around 150,000 clones, with about 86% found just once. The sequenced sample consisted of peripheral blood. This sequence joins TRBV28 and TRBJ1-5, with no clear D. This sequence originates from a man aged 70-80 years with acute or convalescent COVID-19. CDR3 DNA sequence: TGTGCCAGCAGTTTTGGGCGAGGGAGATCTCAGCCCCAGCATTTT. This encodes CASSFGRGRSQPQHF.